The clone carrying this TCR beta chain showed up just a few times. Its antigen is not known. 5'RACE primed at constant segments yielded TCR alpha and TCR beta cDNA libraries bearing sample barcodes and UMIs. MiXCR, run by TCRdb on the 5' RACE reads, gives a single entry per CDR3 protein. The sample includes some 62,000 distinct CDR3 sequences, approximately 9% seen only once; the top ten take about 1.1%. This specimen comes from a study of T-cell memory formation after mild COVID-19. Study-level background: TCR clusters were mostly donor specific.

Trimming left V 6 bases short and J 6 bases short, with 22 bases between. There are 15 residues in the CDR3. Germline loops: CDR1 SGHDT, CDR2 YYEEEE. Notes on the study in general: Contracting CD8+ clones were enriched in EMRA, CD4+ mainly in CM and EM.

This clonotype was sampled from a man aged 18 to 29 who had mild COVID-19 (a few samples of this study predate the infection). Cell type and time point are not known. The chain is built from TRBV5-6 and TRBJ2-7; a possible D gene is TRBD1 (6 bases). Sequenced: PBMCs or a T cell subset sorted from them (not recorded which). The CDR3 nucleotides are TGTGCCAGCACCCATTGGACAGCCCGAAGAGGCGAGCAGTACGTC. Translating gives CASTHWTARRGEQYV.